The 26 T cell receptor beta chains listed next were all sequenced from one sample in a study of T cell responses to AZD1222 COVID-19 vaccine. Profiled with immunoSEQ multiplex PCR; TCRdb holds only in-frame clones, not every one. The table records some 120,000 clones, 70% to 90% of them present only once. Sample: peripheral blood, taken 28 days after the second AZD1222 dose. The source of these receptors is an adult who received the AZD1222 COVID-19 vaccine.

V is TRBV27 and J is TRBJ2-7; D is ambiguous. Germline V gene lookup returns CDR1 MNHEY and CDR2 SMNVEV (reference sequence). V was clipped by 7 bases and J by 1 base, with 14 bases between them. This CDR3 is built from 14 residues. The CDR3 reads CASKRGQESYEQYF. For the CDR3, the DNA is TGTGCCAGCAAACGTGGCCAGGAGTCCTACGAGCAGTACTTC.

The chain links TRBV3-1 (or the pseudogene TRBV3-2) to TRBJ1-4; 9 positions match TRBD1. Germline CDR1 LGHDT, CDR2 YNNKEL (reference sequence). CDR3 length equals 15 residues. V lost 3 bases to trimming and J lost 8 bases; unmatched junction nucleotides: 7. The CDR3 spells CASSHKGQGKEKLFF. The CDR3 bases are TGTGCCAGCAGCCACAAGGGACAGGGAAAGGAAAAACTGTTTTTT.

The chain employs TRBV20-1 and TRBJ2-7; TRBD2 aligns across 7 bases. There are 11 residues in the CDR3. V shed 7 bases, J shed 6 bases, and the junction held 6 bases outside the gene matches. The germline gives CDR1 DFQATT, CDR2 SNEGSKA (reference sequence). The CDR3 loop reads CSGVREGEQYF. The CDR3 nucleotides read TGCAGTGGCGTCAGGGAGGGCGAGCAGTACTTC.

This chain uses TRBV2 with TRBJ1-2, with a tentative D call TRBD1 (5 bases). V lost 3 bases and J lost 3, with 14 bases in between. CDR1 and CDR2 from the germline V gene are SNHLY and FYNNEI. The CDR3 consists of 15 residues. The CDR3 protein is CASSETVSQDYGYTF. The CDR3 DNA is TGTGCCAGCAGTGAGACAGTATCACAGGACTATGGCTACACCTTC.

The chain has TRBV11-2 and TRBJ1-2; D not resolved. The V gene lost 0 bases and the J gene lost 2 bases, with 7 bases spanning the gap. The CDR3 length is 14 residues. Germline values: CDR1 SGHAT, CDR2 FQNNGV. For the CDR3, the DNA is TGTGCCAGCAGCTTAGATCGGGGAAACTATGGCTACACCTTC. It is translated as CASSLDRGNYGYTF.

The chain carries TRBV25-1 and TRBJ1-3; D possibly corresponds to TRBD1 (5 bases). Germline assignment: CDR1 MGHDK and CDR2 SYGVNS. V was cut by 3 bases and J by 3 bases, with 15 bases left in between. The CDR3 totals 16 residues. The CDR3 DNA is TGTGCCAGCAGTGATCCGGCCGGGGGGTTTGGAAACACCATATATTTT. Its translation is CASSDPAGGFGNTIYF.

The genes are TRBV6-2 or TRBV6-3 and TRBJ1-5; the D gene is possibly TRBD1 (5 bases). Between the trimmed V and J ends, which lost 5 bases and 4 bases, there was a span of 9 bases. The CDR3 sequence is 13 residues long. Germline V gene sequence: CDR1 MNHEY, CDR2 SVGEGT. CDR3 sequence reads: CASSLQANQPQHF. CDR3 in DNA: TGTGCCAGCAGTCTACAGGCGAATCAGCCCCAGCATTTT.

This chain joins TRBV10-3 and TRBJ1-1, with a weak D call TRBD1 (6 bases). CDR1 ENHRY and CDR2 SYGVKD come from the germline V gene. The CDR3 runs 13 residues. V shed 7 bases and J shed 1 base, with 10 bases lying between them. CDR3 nucleotide sequence: TGTGCCATCAAGGGGGACTCGAACACTGAAGCTTTCTTT. Residues: CAIKGDSNTEAFF.

This chain connects TRBV2 to TRBJ1-3; D is unclear. Germline CDR1 is SNHLY and CDR2 is FYNNEI. CDR3 length equals 13 residues. V lost 6 bases to trimming and J lost 6 bases, with 12 bases between them. CDR3 sequence reads: CASSRGLLNTIYF. Written as DNA, the CDR3 is TGTGCCAGCAGCAGAGGGTTATTAAACACCATATATTTT. Based on the CDR3 plus reference TRBV2 and TRBJ1-3, the full variable domain is EPEVTQTPSHQVTQMGQEVILRCVPISNHLYFYWYRQILGQKVEFLVSFYNNEISEKSEIFDDQFSVERPDGSNFTLKIRSTKLEDSAMYFCASSRGLLNTIYFGEGSWLTVV.

The chain uses TRBV19 and TRBJ2-7; TRBD1 matches at 8 bases. J gave up 2 bases and V 6 bases, and 6 bases lay outside the gene matches. Germline assignment: CDR1 LNHDA and CDR2 SQIVND (reference sequence). The CDR3 contains 14 residues. The chain's CDR3 is CASRRTGTTYEQYF. CDR3 in DNA: TGTGCCAGTAGACGGACAGGGACCACCTACGAGCAGTACTTC.

This clone occurred once. The V call is TRBV7-8, the J call TRBJ1-4; D is perhaps TRBD1 (5 bases). V lost 4 bases and J lost 6, with 9 bases in between. Germline-derived CDR1 and CDR2 are SGHVS and FQNEAQ. This CDR3 has 13 amino acids. The CDR3 sequence is CASSWGVHEKLFF. CDR3 DNA sequence: TGTGCCAGCAGCTGGGGGGTTCATGAAAAACTGTTTTTT.

This chain uses TRBV2 with TRBJ2-2; D might be TRBD2 (6 bases). Germline-derived CDR1 and CDR2 are SNHLY and FYNNEI. Trimming cost V 1 base and J 4 bases, with 10 bases left between them. The CDR3 sequence is 15 residues long. The CDR3 region has the DNA TGTGCCAGCAGTGAAGTGGGGGGTGGCACCGGGGAGCTGTTTTTT. This gives the protein CASSEVGGGTGELFF. Drawing the rest from reference TRBV2 and TRBJ2-2, the complete variable domain is EPEVTQTPSHQVTQMGQEVILRCVPISNHLYFYWYRQILGQKVEFLVSFYNNEISEKSEIFDDQFSVERPDGSNFTLKIRSTKLEDSAMYFCASSEVGGGTGELFFGEGSRLTVL.

The rearrangement uses TRBV23-1 and TRBJ2-1; possible D gene TRBD2, 6 bases. TRBV23-1 qualifies as an ORF whose function is uncertain. The V end lost 0 bases, the J end lost 5 bases, and 11 bases lay between the germline ends. This CDR3 region has 15 residues. Here the CDR3 reads CASSQSLAAHNEQFF. The DNA of the CDR3 is TGCGCCAGCAGTCAATCGTTAGCGGCGCACAATGAGCAGTTCTTC.

The chain uses TRBV19 and TRBJ1-1, with TRBD1 as a possible D gene (6 bases). CDR3 length: 12 amino acids. Germline lookup yields CDR1 LNHDA and CDR2 SQIVND (reference sequence). The ends were cut back, 7 bases at V and 5 bases at J, with 11 bases in the middle. CDR3 loop: CASTLDRTEAFF. The CDR3 DNA reads TGTGCCAGTACCCTGGACAGAACTGAAGCTTTCTTT.

The chain uses TRBV7-6 and TRBJ1-1; D gene unclear. CDR1 and CDR2 (germline): SGHVS, FNYEAQ. The CDR3 totals 15 residues. V was shortened by 5 bases and J by 1 base, with 14 bases between the two germline ends. The CDR3 protein is CASSTNHLGNTEAFF. The CDR3 bases are TGTGCCAGCAGCACTAACCACCTGGGGAACACTGAAGCTTTCTTT.

This sequence joins TRBV21-1 and TRBJ2-7; the table's TRBD1 call for D was not verified on the DNA. TRBV21-1 is given as a pseudogene. The CDR3 has 13 residues. The CDR3 protein is CASSRRQEDEQYF. The CDR3 DNA follows: TGTGCCAGCAGCAGACGACAGGAGGACGAGCAGTACTTC.

The chain carries TRBV7-9 and TRBJ1-5; D ambiguous. This CDR3 region has 13 residues. From germline, CDR1 is SEHNR and CDR2 FQNEAQ (reference sequence). Trimming shortened V by 5 bases and J by 9 bases, and 14 bases separated the two germline ends. The DNA of the CDR3 is TGTGCCAGCAGCGCGGACGGGGATTCGCCCCAGCATTTT. The encoded protein is CASSADGDSPQHF.

The chain has TRBV6-5 and TRBJ2-3, with 8 bases lining up with TRBD1. The V segment lost 8 bases and the J segment 8 bases; nucleotides outside the gene matches: 12. CDR1 MNHEY and CDR2 SVGAGI come from the germline V gene. CDR3 length equals 14 residues. The CDR3 sequence: CASAGQVKWGTQYF. The CDR3 bases are TGTGCCAGCGCGGGACAGGTGAAATGGGGTACGCAGTATTTT.

The CDR3 loop reads CASSQVRGVDQPQHF. CDR3 sequence (DNA): TGTGCCAGCAGCCAGGTCAGGGGGGTGGATCAGCCCCAGCATTTT. The V call is TRBV4-2, the J call TRBJ1-5; 7 bases line up with TRBD1. V was pared by 3 bases and J by 5 bases, with 7 bases of the junction left unmatched. Looked up from germline, CDR1 is LGHNA and CDR2 is YNFKEQ. The CDR3 runs 15 residues.

The genes are TRBV2 and TRBJ2-3; TRBD2 matches at 12 bases. CDR3 length: 16 residues. Germline CDR1 reads SNHLY; CDR2 reads FYNNEI. The ends lost 5 bases at V and 0 bases at J; junction bases unmatched: 3. The CDR3 protein is CASSQGLAGSTDTQYF. CDR3 DNA sequence: TGTGCCAGCAGTCAAGGACTAGCGGGGAGCACAGATACGCAGTATTTT.

The chain employs TRBV18 and TRBJ2-3, with D perhaps matching TRBD2 (5 bases). The CDR3 covers 13 residues. Germline-derived CDR1 and CDR2 are KGHSH and LQKENI. V was trimmed by 3 bases and J by 3 bases, leaving 7 bases between them. CDR3 sequence: CASSPDWTDTQYF. Written as DNA, the CDR3 is TGTGCCAGCTCACCGGACTGGACAGATACGCAGTATTTT.

The V and J genes are TRBV15 and TRBJ1-2; 8 bases map to TRBD1. The CDR3 covers 14 residues. With V trimmed by 4 bases and J by 4 bases, 5 bases remained unmatched. The germline CDR1 and CDR2 sequences are LNHNV and YYDKDF (reference sequence). The CDR3 reads CATSIGQGGYGYTF. CDR3 in DNA: TGTGCCACCAGCATTGGACAGGGCGGCTATGGCTACACCTTC.

The chain is built from TRBV30 and TRBJ2-3; perhaps TRBD2 as D (7 bases). The CDR3 runs 12 residues. V lost 8 bases to trimming and J lost 4 bases, with 13 bases between them. The germline V gene has CDR1 GTSNPN and CDR2 SVGIG (reference sequence). Here the CDR3 DNA reads TGTGCCCTGAGGGGGGGTGCAGATACGCAGTATTTT. Its translation is CALRGGADTQYF.

The CDR3: CSAWKGQETQYF. CDR3 nucleotide sequence: TGCAGCGCCTGGAAAGGGCAAGAGACCCAGTACTTC. This chain links TRBV29-1 with TRBJ2-5; D ambiguous. The CDR3 covers 12 residues. Germline V gene data show CDR1 as SQVTM and CDR2 as ANQGSEA. Trimming removed 7 bases at V and 2 bases at J, with 11 bases between.

The J gene is TRBJ1-3, the V gene TRBV7-2; D gene unclear. From germline, CDR1 is SGHTA and CDR2 FQGNSA. This CDR3 is 15 amino acids long. V lost 0 bases to trimming and J lost 0 bases, with 6 bases between them. The CDR3 loop is CASSLATASGNTIYF. The CDR3 region has the DNA TGTGCCAGCAGCTTAGCGACGGCCTCTGGAAACACCATATATTTT.

This rearrangement joins TRBV14 to TRBJ1-3; D unresolved. V was trimmed by 1 base and J by 3 bases, leaving 10 bases between them. From germline, CDR1 is SGHDN and CDR2 FVKESK. This CDR3 contains 15 residues. The DNA of the CDR3 is TGTGCCAGCAGCCAAGGTGCAGCGGGTGGAAACACCATATATTTT. It is translated as CASSQGAAGGNTIYF.